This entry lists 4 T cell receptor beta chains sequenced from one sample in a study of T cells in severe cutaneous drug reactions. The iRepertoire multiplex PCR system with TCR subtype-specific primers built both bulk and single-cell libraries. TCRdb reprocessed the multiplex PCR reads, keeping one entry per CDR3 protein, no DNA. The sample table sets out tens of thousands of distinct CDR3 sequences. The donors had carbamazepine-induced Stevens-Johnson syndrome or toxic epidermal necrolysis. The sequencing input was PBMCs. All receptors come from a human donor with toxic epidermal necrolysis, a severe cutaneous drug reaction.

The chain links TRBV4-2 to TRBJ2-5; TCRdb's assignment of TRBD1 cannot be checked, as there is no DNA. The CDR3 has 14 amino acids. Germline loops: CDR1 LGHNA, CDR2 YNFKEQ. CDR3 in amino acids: CASSPTGPQETQYF.

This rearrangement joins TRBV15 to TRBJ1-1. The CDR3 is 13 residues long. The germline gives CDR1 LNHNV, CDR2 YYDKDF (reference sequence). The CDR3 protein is CATSRDRGSEAFF. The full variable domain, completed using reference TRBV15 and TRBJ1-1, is DAMVIQNPRYQVTQFGKPVTLSCSQTLNHNVMYWYQQKSSQAPKLLFHYYDKDFNNEADTPDNFQSRRPNTSFCFLDIRSPGLGDTAMYLCATSRDRGSEAFFGQGTRLTVV.

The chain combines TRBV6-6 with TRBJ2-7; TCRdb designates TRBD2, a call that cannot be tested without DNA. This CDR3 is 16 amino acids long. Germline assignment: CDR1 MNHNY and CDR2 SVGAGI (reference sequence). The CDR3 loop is CASRPTSGRAPYEQYF.

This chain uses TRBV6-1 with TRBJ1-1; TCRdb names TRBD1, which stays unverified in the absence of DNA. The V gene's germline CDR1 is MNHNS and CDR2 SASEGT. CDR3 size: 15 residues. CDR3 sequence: CATSMRTGANTEAFF.